One sample yielded the 24 T cell receptor beta chains listed below, sequenced in a study of blood T cells in healthy people across ages. Together with a sample-barcoded 5' primer, a J-beta primer mix was included in a second PCR lasting about 7 to 12 cycles. One entry per CDR3 protein results from TCRdb running MiXCR on the 5' RACE reads. The table records hundreds of thousands of distinct CDR3 sequences, around a fifth of them present only once. The sample taken for sequencing was blood. All receptors come from a man between 65 and 85 years old in good health.

A few counts support this clonotype. This chain uses TRBV6-5 with TRBJ1-5; 8 positions agree with TRBD1. Germline CDR1 is MNHEY and CDR2 is SVGAGI. The V and J ends lost 4 bases and 2 bases, in that order; junction bases with no gene match: 1. The CDR3 has 14 residues. This CDR3 reads CASSSTGGNQPQHF. Here the CDR3 DNA reads TGTGCCAGCAGTTCGACAGGGGGCAATCAGCCCCAGCATTTT.

This clonotype was observed a few times. The chain links TRBV29-1 to TRBJ2-3; 7 positions match TRBD2. V dropped 5 bases and J dropped 2; count of bases not matched to a gene: 4. This CDR3 is 13 amino acids long. Germline values: CDR1 SQVTM, CDR2 ANQGSEA. The CDR3, as DNA: TGCAGCGTTTTGGGGGGGGTCACAGATACGCAGTATTTT. Encoded protein: CSVLGGVTDTQYF.

V gene TRBV28 combines with J gene TRBJ2-7; TRBD1 matches 7 bases. The germline gives CDR1 MDHEN, CDR2 SYDVKM. This CDR3 has 12 residues. Losses at the gene ends were 10 bases for V and 1 base for J; bases not matched to a gene: 4. CDR3 region: CAIRQGSYEQYF. The CDR3 DNA follows: TGTGCCATAAGACAGGGTTCCTACGAGCAGTACTTC.

V usage is TRBV29-1 and J usage is TRBJ2-4, with D tentatively TRBD1 (5 bases). This CDR3 is 13 amino acids long. The germline CDR1 and CDR2 sequences are SQVTM and ANQGSEA. V was shortened by 7 bases and J by 5 bases, with 15 bases between the two germline ends. As DNA, the CDR3 is TGCAGCGGTAGGGGCGCTGACCAAAACATTCAGTACTTC. It translates to CSGRGADQNIQYF. Drawing the rest from reference TRBV29-1 and TRBJ2-4, the complete variable domain is SAVISQKPSRDICQRGTSLTIQCQVDSQVTMMFWYRQQPGQSLTLIATANQGSEATYESGFVIDKFPISRPNLTFSTLTVSNMSPEDSSIYLCSGRGADQNIQYFGAGTRLSVL.

The chain links TRBV4-3 to TRBJ2-2, with D possibly matching TRBD1 (6 bases). The CDR3 totals 14 residues. Germline V CDR1 and CDR2: LGHNA, YSLEER. Trimming took 3 bases from V and 9 from J, leaving 14 bases between them. DNA of the CDR3: TGCGCCAGCAGCCAGGTCAGGGGTACCTGGGAGCTGTTTTTT. Protein: CASSQVRGTWELFF.

The J gene is TRBJ2-2, the V gene TRBV9, with TRBD1 matching 8 bases. Germline values: CDR1 SGDLS, CDR2 YYNGEE. V shed 0 bases, J shed 1 base, and the junction held 11 bases outside the gene matches. This CDR3 has 19 amino acids. The CDR3 spells CASSVGTGSLLGNTGELFF. The CDR3 region has the DNA TGTGCCAGCAGCGTAGGGACAGGGTCCCTACTTGGGAACACCGGGGAGCTGTTTTTT.

With regard to this clonotype: A junction boundary mismatches the germline segment, possibly from a read error. The chain has TRBV3-1 and TRBJ2-7; 7 nucleotides align to TRBD2. Germline lookup yields CDR1 LGHDT and CDR2 YNNKEL (reference sequence). This CDR3 is built from 16 residues. The CDR3 coding sequence is TGTGCCGGCAGCCAAGATACGGGGGGATACTCCTACGAGCAGTACTTC. This codes for CAGSQDTGGYSYEQYF.

V gene TRBV5-1 combines with J gene TRBJ2-1; the D call may be TRBD1 or TRBD2 (6 bases each). CDR3 length equals 16 residues. The germline CDR1 and CDR2 sequences are SGHRS and YFSETQ. The V end lost 0 bases, the J end lost 1 base, and 11 bases lay between the germline ends. CDR3 sequence (DNA): TGCGCCAGCAGCTTGGTCGGGGGCGCTTCCTACAATGAGCAGTTCTTC. It codes for CASSLVGGASYNEQFF.

This clonotype was counted ten times or more. The chain links TRBV28 to TRBJ1-4; 9 nucleotides align to TRBD1. Trimming at V came to 3 bases and at J to 8 bases, leaving 4 bases not matched to a gene. Germline values: CDR1 MDHEN, CDR2 SYDVKM. CDR3 length: 14 amino acids. The CDR3 sequence: CASSFRDRVEKLFF. CDR3 bases: TGTGCCAGCAGTTTCCGGGACAGGGTAGAAAAACTGTTTTTT.

The chain couples TRBV12-3 or TRBV12-4 to TRBJ2-1; TRBD2 aligns across 13 bases. V was clipped by 6 bases and J by 9 bases; unmatched bases: 8. This CDR3 region has 15 residues. CDR3: CASRIGLAGAREQFF. As DNA, the CDR3 is TGTGCCAGCAGGATCGGACTAGCGGGAGCTCGTGAGCAGTTCTTC.

A note on this clonotype: A read error may explain this, as a much larger clone is one base away. The gene calls are TRBV5-1 and TRBJ2-5, with 10 bases aligning to TRBD2. The CDR3 is 15 amino acids. Germline CDR1 reads SGHRS; CDR2 reads YFSETQ. In DNA, the CDR3 is TGCGCCGGCAGCCCGGACGGACTAGCGGTAGAGACCCAGTACTTC. This translates into CAGSPDGLAVETQYF.

This clonotype was found many times. The chain joins TRBV6-2 or TRBV6-3 to TRBJ2-7; D is perhaps TRBD1 (5 bases). The germline gives CDR1 MNHEY, CDR2 SVGEGT. V was trimmed by 5 bases and J by 10 bases, leaving 12 bases between them. The CDR3 has 11 amino acids. CDR3: CASSPGFEQYF. The CDR3 DNA sequence: TGTGCCAGCAGTCCAGGGTTTGAACAGTACTTC.

The chain is built from TRBV18 and TRBJ1-4; 7 positions agree with TRBD1. This CDR3 region has 15 residues. Germline V gene lookup returns CDR1 KGHSH and CDR2 LQKENI. V was clipped by 5 bases and J by 3 bases; unmatched bases: 6. The CDR3 DNA reads as TGTGCCAGCTCAATGTCAGGGGGTTCTAATGAAAAACTGTTTTTT. Protein sequence: CASSMSGGSNEKLFF.

The gene calls are TRBV7-9 and TRBJ2-5; TRBD2 agrees at 12 bases. The last part of the DNA fits TRBJ2-7 better; the J call may be wrong. CDR1 and CDR2 from the germline V gene are SEHNR and FQNEAQ (reference sequence). The CDR3 is made up of 15 amino acids. The CDR3 coding sequence is TGTGCCAGCAGCGAAAGACTAGCGGGAGCTTACGAGCAGTACTTC. It codes for CASSERLAGAYEQYF.

This sequence joins TRBV5-1 and TRBJ2-5; the D gene is possibly TRBD2 (5 bases). Germline V gives CDR1 SGHRS, CDR2 YFSETQ. The V gene lost 1 base and the J gene lost 5 bases, with 12 bases spanning the gap. The CDR3 consists of 14 residues. CDR3 in DNA: TGCGCCAGCAGCTTGATCCAGCGGTTTGAGACCCAGTACTTC. It translates to CASSLIQRFETQYF.

The table lists this clonotype with a few counts. The chain is built from TRBV29-1 and TRBJ2-1; 10 positions match TRBD2. Germline V CDR1 and CDR2: SQVTM, ANQGSEA. This CDR3 region has 13 residues. V lost 5 bases, J lost 5 bases, and 3 bases stayed unmatched. The CDR3 region is CSVRLAGDNEQFF. For the CDR3, the DNA is TGCAGCGTTAGGCTAGCGGGAGACAATGAGCAGTTCTTC.

CDR3 sequence reads: CASSYTRINEQFF. CDR3 DNA: TGTGCCAGCAGTTACACTAGGATCAATGAGCAGTTCTTC. The chain is built from TRBV6-5 and TRBJ2-1; a weak D match, TRBD2 (5 bases). V dropped 2 bases and J dropped 6 bases, with 8 bases sitting between them. The CDR3 runs 13 residues. Germline CDR1 and CDR2: MNHEY and SVGAGI.

The chain links TRBV21-1 to TRBJ2-7; TRBD1, as called in the table, went unchecked against the DNA. TRBV21-1 is annotated as a pseudogene. This CDR3 spans 14 amino acids. The CDR3 loop is CASSKRQGAYEQYF. The CDR3 DNA is TGTGCCAGCAGCAAACGACAGGGGGCCTACGAGCAGTACTTC.

J is TRBJ2-1 and V is TRBV14; 8 bases are shared with TRBD2. In germline, CDR1 is SGHDN, CDR2 FVKESK. The CDR3 loop spans 14 amino acids. V was clipped by 9 bases and J by 3 bases; unmatched bases: 7. CDR3 coding DNA: TGTGCCAGTACCGGGACTAGGGACTACAATGAGCAGTTCTTC. Translating it yields CASTGTRDYNEQFF.

This chain connects TRBV5-1 to TRBJ2-5; 10 bases agree with TRBD2. Looked up from germline, CDR1 is SGHRS and CDR2 is YFSETQ. The CDR3 has 17 amino acids. V shed 4 bases and J 3 bases; nucleotides not matched to a gene: 12. Written as DNA, the CDR3 is TGCGCCAGCAGCCTTGATCCAGCGGGAGGGGATAAAGAGACCCAGTACTTC. Amino acid sequence: CASSLDPAGGDKETQYF. Filled out from reference TRBV5-1 and TRBJ2-5, the complete variable domain reads KAGVTQTPRYLIKTRGQQVTLSCSPISGHRSVSWYQQTPGQGLQFLFEYFSETQRNKGNFPGRFSGRQFSNSRSEMNVSTLELGDSALYLCASSLDPAGGDKETQYFGPGTRLLVL.

The chain employs TRBV2 and TRBJ2-5; D is perhaps TRBD1 (6 bases). V was trimmed by 0 bases and J by 2 bases, leaving 10 bases between them. The CDR3 is 15 residues long. Germline values: CDR1 SNHLY, CDR2 FYNNEI. In nucleotides, the CDR3 is TGTGCCAGCAGTGAAGCCGGACAGAATCAAGAGACCCAGTACTTC. This sequence encodes CASSEAGQNQETQYF.

The rearrangement joins TRBV5-1 to TRBJ2-1; D is possibly TRBD2 (6 bases). Germline CDR1 and CDR2: SGHRS and YFSETQ. This CDR3 region has 14 residues. V was pared by 4 bases and J by 8 bases, with 16 bases between. In nucleotides, the CDR3 is TGCGCCAGCAGCCTCTTAGCGGAAAGGGATGAGCAGTTCTTC. Translating it yields CASSLLAERDEQFF.

The J gene is TRBJ1-5, the V gene TRBV12-3 or TRBV12-4; D not certain. The V end lost 7 bases, the J end lost 3 bases, and 10 bases lay between the germline ends. The CDR3 consists of 13 residues. The CDR3 spells CASTWALNQPQHF. CDR3 nucleotides: TGTGCCAGCACGTGGGCCCTCAATCAGCCCCAGCATTTT.

To note about this clonotype: The junction and the germline gene differ at one end; a read error may be behind it. The V and J genes are TRBV7-7 and TRBJ2-5, with D possibly called TRBD1 or TRBD2 (6 bases each). The J call may be incorrect, as the DNA end agrees better with TRBJ2-1. This CDR3 has 15 residues. Germline CDR1 reads SSHAT; CDR2 reads FNYEAQ (reference sequence). The CDR3 here is CASSLGTDRSGEQFF. The CDR3 coding sequence is TGTGCTAGCAGCTTGGGGACTGACAGGTCGGGTGAGCAGTTCTTC.